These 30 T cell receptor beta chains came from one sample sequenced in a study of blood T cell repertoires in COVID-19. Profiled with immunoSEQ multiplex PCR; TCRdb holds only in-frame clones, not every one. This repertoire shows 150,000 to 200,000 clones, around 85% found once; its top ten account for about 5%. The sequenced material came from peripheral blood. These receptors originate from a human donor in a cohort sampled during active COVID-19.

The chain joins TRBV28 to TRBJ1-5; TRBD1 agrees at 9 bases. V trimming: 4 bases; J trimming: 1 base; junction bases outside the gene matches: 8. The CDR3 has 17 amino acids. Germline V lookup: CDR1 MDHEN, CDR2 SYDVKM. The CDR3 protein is CASSSPTGGESNQPQHF. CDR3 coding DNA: TGTGCCAGCAGTTCCCCAACAGGGGGCGAGAGCAATCAGCCCCAGCATTTT.

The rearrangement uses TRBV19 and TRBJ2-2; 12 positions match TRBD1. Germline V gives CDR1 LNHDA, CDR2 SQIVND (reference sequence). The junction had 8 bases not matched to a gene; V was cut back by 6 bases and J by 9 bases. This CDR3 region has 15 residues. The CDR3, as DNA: TGTGCCAGTAGCGCCGGGACAGGGGGCATTAGGGAGCTGTTTTTT. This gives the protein CASSAGTGGIRELFF.

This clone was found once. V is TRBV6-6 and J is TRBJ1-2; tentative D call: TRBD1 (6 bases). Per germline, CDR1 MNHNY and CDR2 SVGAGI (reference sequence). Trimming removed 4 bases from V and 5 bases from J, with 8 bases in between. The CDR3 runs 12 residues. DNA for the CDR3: TGTGCCAGCAGTTCAACAGGGTATGGCTACACCTTC. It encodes CASSSTGYGYTF.

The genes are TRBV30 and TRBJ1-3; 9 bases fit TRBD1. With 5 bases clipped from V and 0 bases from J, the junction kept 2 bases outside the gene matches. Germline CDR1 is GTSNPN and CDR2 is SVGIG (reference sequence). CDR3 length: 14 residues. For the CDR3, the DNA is TGTGCCTGGGGGACAGGGTTCTCTGGAAACACCATATATTTT. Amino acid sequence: CAWGTGFSGNTIYF.

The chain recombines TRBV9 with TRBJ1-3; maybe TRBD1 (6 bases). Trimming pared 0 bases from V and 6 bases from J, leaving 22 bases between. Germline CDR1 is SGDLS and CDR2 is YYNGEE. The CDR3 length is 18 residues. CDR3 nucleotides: TGTGCCAGCAGCGTAGATCCCCCCGGGTCGGGGGGCTCAAACACCATATATTTT. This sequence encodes CASSVDPPGSGGSNTIYF.

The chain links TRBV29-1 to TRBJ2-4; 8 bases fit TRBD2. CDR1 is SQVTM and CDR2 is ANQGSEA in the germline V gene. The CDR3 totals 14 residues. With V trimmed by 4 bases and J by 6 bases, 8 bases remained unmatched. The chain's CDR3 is CSVALGLARNIQYF. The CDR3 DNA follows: TGCAGCGTTGCACTCGGACTAGCCCGAAACATTCAGTACTTC. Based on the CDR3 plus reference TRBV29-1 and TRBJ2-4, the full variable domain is SAVISQKPSRDICQRGTSLTIQCQVDSQVTMMFWYRQQPGQSLTLIATANQGSEATYESGFVIDKFPISRPNLTFSTLTVSNMSPEDSSIYLCSVALGLARNIQYFGAGTRLSVL.

The CDR3 region has the DNA TGTGCCAGCAGTTTCCGGGGAGGTCAGCCCCAGCATTTT. This sequence encodes CASSFRGGQPQHF. This chain connects TRBV12-3 or TRBV12-4 to TRBJ1-5, with D hard to call. CDR3 length: 13 residues. The V end lost 3 bases, the J end lost 6 bases, and 9 bases lay between the germline ends.

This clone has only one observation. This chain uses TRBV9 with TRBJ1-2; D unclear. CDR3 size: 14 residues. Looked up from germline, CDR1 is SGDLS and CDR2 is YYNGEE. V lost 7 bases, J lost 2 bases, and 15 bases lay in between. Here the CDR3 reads CASSAWGGNYGYTF. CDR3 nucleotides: TGTGCCAGCTCAGCTTGGGGAGGAAACTATGGCTACACCTTC.

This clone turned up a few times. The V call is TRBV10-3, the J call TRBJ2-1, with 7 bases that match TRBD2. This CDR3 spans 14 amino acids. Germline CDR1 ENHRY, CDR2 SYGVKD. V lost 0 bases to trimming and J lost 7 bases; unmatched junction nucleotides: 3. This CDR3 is CAISESSRGNEQFF. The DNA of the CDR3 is TGTGCCATCAGTGAGTCATCGCGGGGGAATGAGCAGTTCTTC.

CDR3 nucleotides: TGTGCCAGCAGTGGACAGAGCTACAACTATGGCTACACCTTC. Translating gives CASSGQSYNYGYTF. The rearrangement joins TRBV2 to TRBJ1-2; tentatively, D is TRBD1 (5 bases). Germline V CDR1 and CDR2: SNHLY, FYNNEI. Trimming took 4 bases from V and 2 from J, leaving 11 bases between them. This CDR3 comprises 14 residues.

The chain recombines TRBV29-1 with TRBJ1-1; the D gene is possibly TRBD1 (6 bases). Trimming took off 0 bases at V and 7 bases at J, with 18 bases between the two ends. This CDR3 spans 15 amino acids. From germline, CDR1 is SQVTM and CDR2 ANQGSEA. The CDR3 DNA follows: TGCAGCGTTGAAGATTTAGATGGCAGGGGAAATGAAGCTTTCTTT. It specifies CSVEDLDGRGNEAFF. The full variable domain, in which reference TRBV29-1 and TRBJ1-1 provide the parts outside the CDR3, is SAVISQKPSRDICQRGTSLTIQCQVDSQVTMMFWYRQQPGQSLTLIATANQGSEATYESGFVIDKFPISRPNLTFSTLTVSNMSPEDSSIYLCSVEDLDGRGNEAFFGQGTRLTVV.

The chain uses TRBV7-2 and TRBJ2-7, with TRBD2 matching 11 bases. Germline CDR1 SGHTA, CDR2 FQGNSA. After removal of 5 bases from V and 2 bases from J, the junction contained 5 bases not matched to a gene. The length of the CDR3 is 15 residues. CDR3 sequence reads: CASSLNSGGAYEQYF. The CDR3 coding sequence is TGTGCCAGCAGCCTCAATAGCGGGGGGGCCTACGAGCAGTACTTC.

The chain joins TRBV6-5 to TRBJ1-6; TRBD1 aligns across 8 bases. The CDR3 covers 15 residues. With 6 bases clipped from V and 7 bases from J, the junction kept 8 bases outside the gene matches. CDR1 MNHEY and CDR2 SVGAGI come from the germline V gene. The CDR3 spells CASSGGAGGNSPLHF. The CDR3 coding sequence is TGTGCCAGCAGCGGCGGGGCAGGGGGCAATTCACCCCTCCACTTT.

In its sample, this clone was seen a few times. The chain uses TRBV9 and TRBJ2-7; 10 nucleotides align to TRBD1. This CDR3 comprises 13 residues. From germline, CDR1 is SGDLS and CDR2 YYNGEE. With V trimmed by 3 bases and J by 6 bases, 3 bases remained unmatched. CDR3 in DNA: TGTGCCAGCAGCGACGGGACAGGGGCCGAGCAGTACTTC. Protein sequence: CASSDGTGAEQYF.

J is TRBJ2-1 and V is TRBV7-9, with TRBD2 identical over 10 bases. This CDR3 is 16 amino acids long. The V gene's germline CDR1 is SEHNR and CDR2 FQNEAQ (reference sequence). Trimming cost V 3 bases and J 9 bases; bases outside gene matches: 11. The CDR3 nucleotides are TGTGCCAGCAGCTTGGGGCTAGCGGGGGATCGAAGTGAGCAGTTCTTC. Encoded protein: CASSLGLAGDRSEQFF.

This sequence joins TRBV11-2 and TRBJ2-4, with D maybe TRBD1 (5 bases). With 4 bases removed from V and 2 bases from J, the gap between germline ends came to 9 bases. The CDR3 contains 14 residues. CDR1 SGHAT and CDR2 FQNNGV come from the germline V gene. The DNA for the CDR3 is TGTGCCAGCAGCTCCAGGGTTACCAAAAACATTCAGTACTTC. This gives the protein CASSSRVTKNIQYF. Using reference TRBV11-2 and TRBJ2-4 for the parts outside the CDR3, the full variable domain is EAGVAQSPRYKIIEKRQSVAFWCNPISGHATLYWYQQILGQGPKLLIQFQNNGVVDDSQLPKDRFSAERLKGVDSTLKIQPAKLEDSAVYLCASSSRVTKNIQYFGAGTRLSVL.

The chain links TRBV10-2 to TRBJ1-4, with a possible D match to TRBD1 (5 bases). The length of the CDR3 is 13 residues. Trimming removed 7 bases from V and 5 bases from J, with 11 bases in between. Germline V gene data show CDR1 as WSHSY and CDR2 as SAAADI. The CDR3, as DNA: TGCGCCAGCAAGGGGCAGCCAAATGAAAAACTGTTTTTT. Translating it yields CASKGQPNEKLFF.

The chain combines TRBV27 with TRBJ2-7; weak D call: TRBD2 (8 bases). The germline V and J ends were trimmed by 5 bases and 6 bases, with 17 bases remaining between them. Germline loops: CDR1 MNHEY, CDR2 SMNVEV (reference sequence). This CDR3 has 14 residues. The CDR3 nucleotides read TGTGCCAGCAGTACCCGGGAGGGGGCCTTCGAGCAGTACTTC. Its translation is CASSTREGAFEQYF.

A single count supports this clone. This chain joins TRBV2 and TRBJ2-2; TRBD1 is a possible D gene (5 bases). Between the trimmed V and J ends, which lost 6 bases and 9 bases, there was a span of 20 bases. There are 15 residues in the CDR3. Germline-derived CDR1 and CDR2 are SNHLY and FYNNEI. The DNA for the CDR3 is TGTGCCAGCAGGGCCAGGGAAGAACCTCAAAGGGAGCTGTTTTTT. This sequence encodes CASRAREEPQRELFF.

Written as DNA, the CDR3 is TGCGCCAGCAACAGCGGGGTTAGCGGTGAGCAGTTCTTC. Amino acid sequence: CASNSGVSGEQFF. The V gene is TRBV5-1, the J gene TRBJ2-1; 7 bases are shared with TRBD2. CDR3 length equals 13 residues. Per germline, CDR1 SGHRS and CDR2 YFSETQ. With V trimmed by 6 bases and J by 9 bases, 9 bases remained unmatched.

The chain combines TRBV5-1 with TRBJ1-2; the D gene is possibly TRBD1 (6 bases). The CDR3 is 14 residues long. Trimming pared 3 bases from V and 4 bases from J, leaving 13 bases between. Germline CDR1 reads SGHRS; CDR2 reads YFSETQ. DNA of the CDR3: TGCGCCAGCAGCTCCTCCGGGACATCCTATGGCTACACCTTC. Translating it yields CASSSSGTSYGYTF.

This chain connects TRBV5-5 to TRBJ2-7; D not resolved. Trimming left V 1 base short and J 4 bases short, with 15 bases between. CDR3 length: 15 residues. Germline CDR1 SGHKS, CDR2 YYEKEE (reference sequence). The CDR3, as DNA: TGTGCCAGCAGCTTGTATTACGGGTCAGCATACGAGCAGTACTTC. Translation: CASSLYYGSAYEQYF.

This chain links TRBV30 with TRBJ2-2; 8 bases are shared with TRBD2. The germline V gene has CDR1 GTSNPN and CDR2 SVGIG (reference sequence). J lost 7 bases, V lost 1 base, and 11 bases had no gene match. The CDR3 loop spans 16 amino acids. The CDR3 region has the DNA TGTGCCTGGAGTGGGACAGCGGGAGCGGGAATCGGGGAGCTGTTTTTT. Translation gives CAWSGTAGAGIGELFF.

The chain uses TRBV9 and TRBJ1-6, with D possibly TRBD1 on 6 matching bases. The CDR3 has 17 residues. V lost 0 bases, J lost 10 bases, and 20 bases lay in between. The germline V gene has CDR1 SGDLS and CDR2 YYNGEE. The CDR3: CASSVGSGQTKDSPLHF. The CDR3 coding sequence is TGTGCCAGCAGCGTAGGCTCCGGACAGACAAAAGACTCACCCCTCCACTTT.

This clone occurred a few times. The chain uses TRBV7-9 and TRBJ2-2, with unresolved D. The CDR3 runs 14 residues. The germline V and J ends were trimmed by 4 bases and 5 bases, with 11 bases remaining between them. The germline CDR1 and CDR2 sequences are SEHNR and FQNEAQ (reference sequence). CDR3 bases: TGTGCCAGCAGCTCTTTCCCCCGGACCGGGGAGCTGTTTTTT. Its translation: CASSSFPRTGELFF.

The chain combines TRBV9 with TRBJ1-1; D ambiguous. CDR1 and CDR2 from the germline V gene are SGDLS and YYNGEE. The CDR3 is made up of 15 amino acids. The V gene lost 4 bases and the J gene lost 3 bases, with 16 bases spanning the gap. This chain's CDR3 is CASSSDSLYDTEAFF. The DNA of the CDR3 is TGTGCCAGCAGCTCAGACTCTCTTTATGACACTGAAGCTTTCTTT.

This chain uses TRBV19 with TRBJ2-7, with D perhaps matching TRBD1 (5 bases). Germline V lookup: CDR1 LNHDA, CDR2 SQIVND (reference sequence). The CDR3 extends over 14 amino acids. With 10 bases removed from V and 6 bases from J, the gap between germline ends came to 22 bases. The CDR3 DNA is TGTGCCACCGGACCGACAGTCACCCTCGGCGAGCAGTACTTC. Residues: CATGPTVTLGEQYF.

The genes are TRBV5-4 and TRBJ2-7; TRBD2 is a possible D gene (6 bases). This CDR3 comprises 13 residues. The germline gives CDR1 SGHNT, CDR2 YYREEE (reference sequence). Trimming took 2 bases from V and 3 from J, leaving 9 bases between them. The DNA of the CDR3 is TGTGCCAGCAGCTTTGCCGGGGGCTACGAGCAGTACTTC. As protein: CASSFAGGYEQYF.

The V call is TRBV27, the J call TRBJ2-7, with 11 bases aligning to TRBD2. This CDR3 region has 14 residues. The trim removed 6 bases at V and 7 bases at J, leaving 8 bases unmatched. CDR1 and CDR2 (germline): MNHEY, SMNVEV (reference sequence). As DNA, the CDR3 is TGTGCCAGCAGCCAACTAGCGGGAGCTGATGAGCAGTACTTC. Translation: CASSQLAGADEQYF.

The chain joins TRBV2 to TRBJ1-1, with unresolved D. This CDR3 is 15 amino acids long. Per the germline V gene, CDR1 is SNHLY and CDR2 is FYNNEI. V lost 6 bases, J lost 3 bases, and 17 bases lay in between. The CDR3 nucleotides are TGTGCCAGCAGCCTACGGCGGCTGTCGGACACTGAAGCTTTCTTT. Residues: CASSLRRLSDTEAFF.